The 26 T cell receptor beta chains in this list originate from one sample, sequenced in a study of tumor-infiltrating lymphocytes in primary liver carcinoma. Starting from approximately 470 ng of total RNA, TCR beta cDNA was produced with a primer in the constant region. Three nested multiplex PCR rounds of slightly modified ARM-PCR generated TCR beta libraries. The first two PCR rounds, roughly 9 cycles each, used TRBV1-TRBV30 forward primers and a C-beta reverse primer. A single record per CDR3 protein comes from TCRdb applying MiXCR to the multiplex PCR reads. The sample shows 190,000 or so distinct CDR3 sequences, around 60% of them seen only once. Unsorted whole blood yielded blood RNA, and germline DNA was extracted as well. The sample consisted of peripheral blood. These receptors all stem from a woman aged 55 to 70 with primary liver carcinoma and hepatitis B virus infection.

The chain carries TRBV18 and TRBJ1-6; 9 positions agree with TRBD1. The germline gives CDR1 KGHSH, CDR2 LQKENI. The V gene end was trimmed by 4 bases and the J gene end by 7 bases; junction bases not matched to a gene: 5. CDR3 length: 15 residues. The CDR3 loop reads CASSQQGAANSPLHF. The DNA for the CDR3 is TGTGCCAGCTCACAACAGGGGGCGGCCAATTCACCCCTCCACTTT.

As concerns this clonotype: Sequence at one end of the junction differs from germline and may be a read error. The J gene is TRBJ2-7, the V gene TRBV11-3, with a tentative D call TRBD2 (5 bases). Germline CDR1 is SGHNT and CDR2 is YENEEA. This CDR3 spans 13 amino acids. CDR3 loop: CASSLRGVYEQYF. Here the CDR3 DNA reads TGTGCCAGTAGCTTACGGGGAGTTTACGAGCAGTACTTC.

A word on this clonotype: A read error may produce the germline difference seen at one junction end. The chain carries TRBV11-3 and TRBJ2-7; D may match TRBD1 or TRBD2 (5 bases each). From germline, CDR1 is SGHNT and CDR2 YENEEA. The CDR3 covers 15 residues. CDR3 in DNA: TGTGCCAGCAGCTCCGGGACGGGGAGCTTCTACGAGAAGTACTTC. It translates to CASSSGTGSFYEKYF.

This clonotype was detected only once. V and J are TRBV29-1 and TRBJ1-1; D call uncertain. The V end was cut by 7 bases, the J end by 5 bases, with 17 bases between. Germline-derived CDR1 and CDR2 are SQVTM and ANQGSEA. This CDR3 spans 13 amino acids. Here the CDR3 DNA reads TGCAGCGACCAACTCAACTTGGAAACTGAAGCTTTCTTT. Its protein is CSDQLNLETEAFF. The whole variable domain, filled in from reference TRBV29-1 and TRBJ1-1, reads SAVISQKPSRDICQRGTSLTIQCQVDSQVTMMFWYRQQPGQSLTLIATANQGSEATYESGFVIDKFPISRPNLTFSTLTVSNMSPEDSSIYLCSDQLNLETEAFFGQGTRLTVV.

This sequence joins TRBV29-1 and TRBJ1-5; no firm D call. Germline V gene data show CDR1 as SQVTM and CDR2 as ANQGSEA. V was cut by 4 bases and J by 12 bases, with 16 bases left in between. The CDR3 covers 12 residues. CDR3: CSVGTSSHLQHF. In DNA form, the CDR3 reads TGCAGCGTTGGGACCTCTTCTCACCTCCAGCATTTT.

On this clonotype: A much larger clone is a single base away; this may be a read error. In this CDR3 the conserved last residue, phenylalanine or tryptophan, is missing, so a read error is likely. The rearrangement links TRBV6-5 to TRBJ1-1, with D perhaps TRBD1 (5 bases). Germline CDR1 and CDR2: MNHEY and SVGAGI. The CDR3 sequence is 12 residues long. The ends were cut back, 7 bases at V and 6 bases at J, with 12 bases in the middle. CDR3 DNA sequence: TGTGCCAGCATGCCGCTGGGGGCTGAAGCTTTCTCT. This translates into CASMPLGAEAFS.

In the case of this clonotype: One base away lies a much larger clone, so this may be a sequencing read error. The chain combines TRBV14 with TRBJ2-1; no clear D gene. The CDR3 is 14 residues long. From germline, CDR1 is SGHDN and CDR2 FVKESK. Trimming took 3 bases from V and 4 from J, leaving 10 bases between them. The CDR3 nucleotides read TGTGCCAGCAGCCATGATGTGAGATACAATGAGCAGTTCTTC. Encoded protein: CASSHDVRYNEQFF.

Worth noting for this clonotype: As the CDR3 is not closed by the conserved phenylalanine or tryptophan, this likely results from a read error. The chain couples TRBV11-2 to TRBJ2-2; the match to TRBD2 covers 9 bases. Per the germline V gene, CDR1 is SGHAT and CDR2 is FQNNGV. Trimming took 5 bases from V and 6 from J; bases not matched to a gene: 4. This CDR3 has 14 residues. This CDR3 is CASSMREGSGELFS. The CDR3 region has the DNA TGTGCCAGCAGCATGCGGGAGGGGTCCGGGGAGCTGTTTTCT.

This clonotype was recorded at least ten times. The rearrangement links TRBV6-1 to TRBJ1-4, with D possibly matching TRBD1 (5 bases). Looked up from germline, CDR1 is MNHNS and CDR2 is SASEGT. The CDR3 length is 18 residues. V was shortened by 4 bases and J by 4 bases, with 22 bases between the two germline ends. The CDR3 DNA is TGTGCCAGCAGTGCACAGGACGGTTACTCAACCCATAATGAAAAACTGTTTTTT. It codes for CASSAQDGYSTHNEKLFF.

A few counts support this clonotype. One end of the junction is discordant with germline, which a read error may explain. The chain employs TRBV7-8 and TRBJ2-1, with D unresolved. CDR3 length equals 14 residues. Per germline, CDR1 SGHVS and CDR2 FQNEAQ. The CDR3 coding sequence is TGTACCAGCCGCCCCTTGTACTCCTACAATGAGCAGTTCTTC. Translating gives CTSRPLYSYNEQFF. Based on the CDR3 plus reference TRBV7-8 and TRBJ2-1, the full variable domain is GAGVSQSPRYKVAKRGQDVALRCDPISGHVSLFWYQQALGQGPEFLTYFQNEAQLDKSGLPSDRFFAERPEGSVSTLKIQRTQQEDSAVYLCTSRPLYSYNEQFFGPGTRLTVL.

V gene TRBV7-9 combines with J gene TRBJ2-1; 13 nucleotides align to TRBD2. The CDR3 length is 21 residues. With V trimmed by 3 bases and J by 8 bases, 22 bases remained unmatched. The germline gives CDR1 SEHNR, CDR2 FQNEAQ (reference sequence). The CDR3 nucleotides are TGTGCCAGCAGCTTCAACCGTACCCAGCCGGGACTAGCGGGGCGGGGCGATGAGCAGTTCTTC. Its protein product is CASSFNRTQPGLAGRGDEQFF.

The chain uses TRBV19 and TRBJ2-7; 9 bases line up with TRBD1. This CDR3 has 15 amino acids. Germline-derived CDR1 and CDR2 are LNHDA and SQIVND (reference sequence). Trimming cost V 9 bases and J 1 base; bases outside gene matches: 10. The CDR3 DNA sequence: TGTGCCAGCCAGGGGACGGGACAGGGATCCTACGAGCAGTACTTC. Encoded protein: CASQGTGQGSYEQYF.

This clonotype was detected many times. The rearrangement uses TRBV12-3 or TRBV12-4 and TRBJ1-1; TRBD1 might be the D (6 bases). The CDR3 is 15 residues long. V dropped 5 bases and J dropped 0 bases, with 13 bases sitting between them. Here the CDR3 DNA reads TGTGCCAGCAGTCGCTCACAGGGATTGAACACTGAAGCTTTCTTT. Its protein product is CASSRSQGLNTEAFF.

A note on this clonotype: The junction departs from germline at one end; a sequencing error may be responsible. The J gene is TRBJ1-2, the V gene TRBV6-1; 7 bases map to TRBD1. The CDR3 runs to 16 residues. Germline V gives CDR1 MNHNS, CDR2 SASEGT. CDR3 residues: CVSSEALGGRNYGYIF. DNA of the CDR3: TGTGTCAGCAGTGAAGCTCTAGGGGGCCGCAACTATGGCTACATCTTC.

Only a few counts were recorded for this clonotype. The rearrangement links TRBV5-8 to TRBJ1-4, with D perhaps matching TRBD1 (5 bases). The CDR3 is 16 residues long. Germline-derived CDR1 and CDR2 are SGHTS and YDEGEE. V shed 4 bases and J shed 7 bases, with 20 bases lying between them. The CDR3 spells CASSVGVRPEGEKLFF. The DNA for the CDR3 is TGTGCCAGCAGCGTGGGGGTTAGGCCGGAGGGTGAAAAACTGTTTTTT.

This clonotype was observed a few times. As the CDR3 is not closed by the conserved phenylalanine or tryptophan, this likely results from a read error. J is TRBJ2-7 and V is TRBV28; no definite D call. Between the trimmed V and J ends, which lost 3 bases and 2 bases, there was a span of 14 bases. The CDR3 is made up of 15 amino acids. In germline, CDR1 is MDHEN, CDR2 SYDVKM. CDR3 protein: CASSFIGSGAYEQYS. The CDR3 nucleotides are TGTGCCAGCAGTTTTATCGGATCTGGCGCCTACGAGCAGTACTCC.

As concerns this clonotype: It may be a read error: a sequence one base away is much more abundant. The V gene is TRBV6-5, the J gene TRBJ2-5, with D hard to call. Trimming took off 6 bases at V and 3 bases at J, with 11 bases between the two ends. The germline V gene has CDR1 MNHEY and CDR2 SVGAGI. The CDR3 covers 13 residues. In DNA, the CDR3 is TGTGCCAGCAGCCCGGACGGAGAAGAGACCCAGTACTTC. Translated: CASSPDGEETQYF.

As for this clonotype: The junction and the germline gene differ at one end; a read error may be behind it. The V and J genes are TRBV4-2 and TRBJ2-1; weak D call: TRBD1 (6 bases). In germline, CDR1 is LGHNA, CDR2 YNFKEQ. The CDR3 spans 16 residues. The CDR3 protein is CAGSQDLGAIYSEQFF. CDR3 DNA: TGCGCCGGCAGCCAAGATTTGGGGGCCATCTACAGTGAGCAGTTCTTC.

Concerning this clonotype: The junction departs from germline at one end; a sequencing error may be responsible. The V and J genes are TRBV11-2 and TRBJ1-2, with D perhaps matching TRBD1 (6 bases). Germline CDR1 SGHAT, CDR2 FQNNGV. The CDR3 spans 15 residues. The CDR3 DNA is TGTGCCAGCAGCTTAGATAAGGACAGCGAATATGGCTACATCTTC. It is translated as CASSLDKDSEYGYIF.

This clonotype was detected once. Given a much more abundant clone one base away, this may be a read error. This chain uses TRBV6-6 with TRBJ1-5; 12 nucleotides agree with TRBD1. The CDR3 covers 21 residues. CDR1 and CDR2 (germline): MNHNY, SVGAGI (reference sequence). The CDR3 loop is CTSSYGDRGQRGVASNQPQHF. The CDR3, as DNA: TGTACCAGCAGTTACGGGGACAGGGGGCAGCGTGGGGTGGCTAGCAATCAGCCCCAGCATTTT.

The CDR3 DNA follows: TGTGCCAGCAGACGCGTAAATGTGGGACAGATTAATTCACCCCTCCACTTT. This sequence encodes CASRRVNVGQINSPLHF. The chain carries TRBV6-5 and TRBJ1-6; 7 positions match TRBD1. V was pared by 6 bases and J by 6 bases, with 14 bases of the junction left unmatched. The CDR3 spans 17 residues. Germline CDR1 reads MNHEY; CDR2 reads SVGAGI.

The chain combines TRBV4-2 with TRBJ2-5; TRBD1 or TRBD2 may be the D gene (5 bases each). The CDR3 totals 18 residues. Germline V gene lookup returns CDR1 LGHNA and CDR2 YNFKEQ. V shed 3 bases and J shed 4 bases, with 24 bases lying between them. The CDR3 DNA reads TGTGCCAGCAGCCATGAAAACCACGGGACCCTCGGTGTAGAGACCCAGTACTTC. It translates to CASSHENHGTLGVETQYF.

The gene calls are TRBV7-8 and TRBJ2-1; D could derive from TRBD1 or TRBD2 (5 bases each). With 5 bases removed from V and 7 bases from J, the gap between germline ends came to 18 bases. Germline CDR1 and CDR2: SGHVS and FQNEAQ. The CDR3 loop spans 15 amino acids. CDR3: CASSKGHGAGNEQFF. In DNA, the CDR3 is TGTGCCAGCAGCAAAGGACATGGGGCGGGTAATGAGCAGTTCTTC.

Regarding this clonotype: A read error is possible here, since a much larger clone lies one base away. The chain has TRBV11-3 and TRBJ2-3; TRBD2 matches 7 bases. The CDR3 spans 16 residues. Germline CDR1 and CDR2: SGHNT and YENEEA. CDR3 region: CASSLARRDYTGTQYF. In DNA form, the CDR3 reads TGTGCCAGCAGCTTGGCCAGGCGGGACTACACAGGTACGCAGTATTTT.

Concerning this clonotype itself: The junction and the germline gene differ at one end; a read error may be behind it. The V call is TRBV28, the J call TRBJ2-7; TRBD1 is a possible D gene (5 bases). The CDR3 has 15 residues. Germline CDR1 reads MDHEN; CDR2 reads SYDVKM. In DNA form, the CDR3 reads TGTGCCAGCAGGGGGCCAGGCATGGGATCCTACGAACAGTACTTC. Protein product: CASRGPGMGSYEQYF.

A remark on this clonotype: Germline and junction disagree at one end, which may indicate a read error. The gene calls are TRBV7-8 and TRBJ2-3, with TRBD1 as a possible D gene (8 bases). Germline lookup yields CDR1 SGHVS and CDR2 FQNEAQ. This CDR3 has 16 amino acids. The CDR3 nucleotides read TGTGCCAGCAGCTCAACAGGGGGGGGATATTCGGATATGCAGTATTTT. Translated: CASSSTGGGYSDMQYF.